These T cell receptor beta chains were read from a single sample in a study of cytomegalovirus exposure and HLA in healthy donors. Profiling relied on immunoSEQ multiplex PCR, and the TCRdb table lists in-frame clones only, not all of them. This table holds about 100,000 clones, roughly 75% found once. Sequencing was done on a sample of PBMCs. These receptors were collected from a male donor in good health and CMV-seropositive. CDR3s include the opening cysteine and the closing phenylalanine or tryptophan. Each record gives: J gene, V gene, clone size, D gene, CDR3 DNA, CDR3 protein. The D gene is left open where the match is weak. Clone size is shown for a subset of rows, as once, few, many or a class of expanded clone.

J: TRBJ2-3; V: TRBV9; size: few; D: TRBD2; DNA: TGTGCCAGCACCCTAGCGGGGGGGCCCTCAGATACGCAGTATTTT; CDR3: CASTLAGGPSDTQYF
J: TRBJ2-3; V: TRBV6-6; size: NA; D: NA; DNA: TGTGCCAGCAGTTACTCAATGGGCTCAGATACGCAGTATTTT; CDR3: CASSYSMGSDTQYF
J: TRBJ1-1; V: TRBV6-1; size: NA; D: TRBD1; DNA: TGTGCCAGCAGCCCCCAACAGGGGGGTCGGACTGAAGCTTTCTTT; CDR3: CASSPQQGGRTEAFF
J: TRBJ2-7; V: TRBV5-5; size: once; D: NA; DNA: TGTGCCAGCAGCCCGACAGGCTACGAGCAGTACTTC; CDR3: CASSPTGYEQYF
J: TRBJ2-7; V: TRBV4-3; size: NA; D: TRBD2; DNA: TGCGCCAGCAGCCAAGGCAGCGGGGGGACTACCTACGAGCAGTACTTC; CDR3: CASSQGSGGTTYEQYF
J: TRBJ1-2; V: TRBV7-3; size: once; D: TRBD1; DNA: TGTGCCAGCAGCCCCGGGACAGGGTTCGGGGGCTACACCTTC; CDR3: CASSPGTGFGGYTF
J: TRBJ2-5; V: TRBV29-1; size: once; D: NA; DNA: TGCAGCGTCTTTGGTCCAGGGGTCGGGTGGGAGACCCAGTACTTC; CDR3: CSVFGPGVGWETQYF
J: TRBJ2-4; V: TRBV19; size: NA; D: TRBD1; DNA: TGTGCCAGTAGTTCCCAACAGGGGGTTGACATTCAGTACTTC; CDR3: CASSSQQGVDIQYF
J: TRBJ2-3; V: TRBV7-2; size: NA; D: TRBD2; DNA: TGTGCCAGCAATTTGAACCAGCGGGGTCCGCAGTATTTT; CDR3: CASNLNQRGPQYF
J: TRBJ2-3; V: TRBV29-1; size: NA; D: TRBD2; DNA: TGCAGCGTTGAAGGATTGGAGTGGACTAGCCAAACAGATACGCAGTATTTT; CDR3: CSVEGLEWTSQTDTQYF
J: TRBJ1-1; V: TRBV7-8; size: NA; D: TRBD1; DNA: TGTGCCAGCAGTACAGGGGGCGCCGTGGCTTTCTTT; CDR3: CASSTGGAVAFF
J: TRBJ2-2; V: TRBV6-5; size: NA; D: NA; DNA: TGTGCCAGCAGTTACCAGAACGCGAACACCGGGGAGCTGTTTTTT; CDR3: CASSYQNANTGELFF
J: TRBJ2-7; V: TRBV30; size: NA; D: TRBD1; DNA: TGCGCTATGGGACAGGGGGGCTACGAGCAGTACTTC; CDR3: CAMGQGGYEQYF
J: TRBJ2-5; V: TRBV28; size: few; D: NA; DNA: TGTGCCAGCATCCTCGGACGGGGTTACCAAGAGACCCAGTACTTC; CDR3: CASILGRGYQETQYF
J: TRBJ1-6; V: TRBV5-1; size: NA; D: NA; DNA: TGCGCCAGCAGATTAGAGAATTCACCCCTCCACTTT; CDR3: CASRLENSPLHF
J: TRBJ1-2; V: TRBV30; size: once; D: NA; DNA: TGTGCCTGGAGTGTAGTAGGAGAACTATTATATGGCTACACCTTC; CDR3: CAWSVVGELLYGYTF
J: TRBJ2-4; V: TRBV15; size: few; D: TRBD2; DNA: TGTGCCACCAGCATTCCGGGACTAGCGGGGGGACTGAAAAACATTCAGTACTTC; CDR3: CATSIPGLAGGLKNIQYF
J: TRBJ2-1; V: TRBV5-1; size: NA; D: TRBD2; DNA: TGCGCCAGCAGGACTAGCGGGGGGGCCGATGAGCAGTTCTTC; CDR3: CASRTSGGADEQFF
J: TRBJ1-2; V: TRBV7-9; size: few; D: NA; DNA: TGTGCCAGCAGCCCATCAGGGCGGACCAGAAGAAACTATGGCTACACCTTC; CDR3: CASSPSGRTRRNYGYTF
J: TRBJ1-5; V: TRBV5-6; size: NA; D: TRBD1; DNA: TGTGCCAGCAGCTTAACAGGGGTTACGTCGCCCCAGCATTTT; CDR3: CASSLTGVTSPQHF
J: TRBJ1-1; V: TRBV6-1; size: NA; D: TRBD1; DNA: TGTGCCAGCAGTCGCCTCAACAGGGGCACTGAAGCTTTCTTT; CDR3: CASSRLNRGTEAFF
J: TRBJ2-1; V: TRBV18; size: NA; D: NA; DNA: TGTGCCAGCTCACCAATGGCAGGGAACAATGAGCAGTTCTTC; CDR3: CASSPMAGNNEQFF
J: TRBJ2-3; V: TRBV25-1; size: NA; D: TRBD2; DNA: TGTGCCAGCAGTGAAGAACTAGCGGGGAGCACAGATACGCAGTATTTT; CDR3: CASSEELAGSTDTQYF
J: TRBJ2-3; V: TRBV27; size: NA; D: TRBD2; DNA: TGTGCCAGCAGTCCCCACTCAACAGCGGGGGGGCGTGATACGCAGTATTTT; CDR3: CASSPHSTAGGRDTQYF
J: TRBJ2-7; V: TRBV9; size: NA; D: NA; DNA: TGTGCCAGCAGTGCGGGCGACTCCTACGAGCAGTACTTC; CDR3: CASSAGDSYEQYF
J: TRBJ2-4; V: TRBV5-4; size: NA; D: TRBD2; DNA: TGTGCCAGCAGCTCACAACTAGCGGGGGGGATTGGAAACATTCAGTACTTC; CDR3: CASSSQLAGGIGNIQYF
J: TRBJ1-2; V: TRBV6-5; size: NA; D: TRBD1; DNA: TGTGCCAGCAGCCGGACAGGGGGTGACTATGGCTACACCTTC; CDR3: CASSRTGGDYGYTF
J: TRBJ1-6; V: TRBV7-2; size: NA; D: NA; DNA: TGTGCCAGCAGCTTAGTTAGAGAACTCCACTTT; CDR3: CASSLVRELHF
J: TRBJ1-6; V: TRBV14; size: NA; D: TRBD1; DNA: TGTGCCAGCAGGGTCCGGGACAGGGATTCACCCCTCCACTTT; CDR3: CASRVRDRDSPLHF
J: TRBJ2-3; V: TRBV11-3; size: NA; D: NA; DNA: TGTGCCAGCAGCCTCGGACAAGCTCTGACAGATACGCAGTATTTT; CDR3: CASSLGQALTDTQYF
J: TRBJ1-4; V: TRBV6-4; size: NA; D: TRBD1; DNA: TGTGCCAGCAACCCGCCCCTCCGGGACAGGGGGCTGGTTAATGAAAAACTGTTTTTT; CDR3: CASNPPLRDRGLVNEKLFF
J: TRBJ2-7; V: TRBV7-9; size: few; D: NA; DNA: TGTGCCAGCAGCTTCTCGGCAGGGGGGCACGAGCAGTACTTC; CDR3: CASSFSAGGHEQYF
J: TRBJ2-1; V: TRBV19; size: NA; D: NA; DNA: TGTGCCAGTAGTATTGGGCGGGGTGATGAGCAGTTCTTC; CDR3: CASSIGRGDEQFF
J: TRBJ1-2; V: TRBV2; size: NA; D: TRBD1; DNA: TGTGCCAGCAGAGGGACAGGGGGTCACTATAGCTACACCTTC; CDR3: CASRGTGGHYSYTF
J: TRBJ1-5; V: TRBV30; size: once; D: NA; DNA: TGTGCCTGGAGTATCTCCGGGGGGACCACACCATGGGATAGCAATCAGCCCCAGCATTTT; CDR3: CAWSISGGTTPWDSNQPQHF
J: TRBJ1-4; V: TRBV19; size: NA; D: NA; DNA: TGTGCCAGTAGTACCCCCGGGGATGGGGCTAATGAAAAACTGTTTTTT; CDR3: CASSTPGDGANEKLFF
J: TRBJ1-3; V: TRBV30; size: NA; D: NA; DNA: TGTGCCTGGACAGGGGCTGATGGAAACACCATATATTTT; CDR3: CAWTGADGNTIYF
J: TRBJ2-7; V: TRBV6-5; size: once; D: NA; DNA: TGTGCCAGCAGACGTAATGGGGCCTCCTCCTACGAGCAGTACTTC; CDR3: CASRRNGASSYEQYF
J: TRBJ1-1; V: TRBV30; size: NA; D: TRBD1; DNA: TGTGCCTGGTTACAGGGGGCGGCAGGCACTGAAGCTTTCTTT; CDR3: CAWLQGAAGTEAFF
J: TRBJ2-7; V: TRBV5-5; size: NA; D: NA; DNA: TGTGCCAGCAGCTCGCAGACTATTACCTACGAGCAGTACTTC; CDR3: CASSSQTITYEQYF
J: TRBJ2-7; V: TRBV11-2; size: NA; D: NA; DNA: TGTGCCAGCAGCGCACTAAAGCGGATCGATCCCTACGAGCAGTACTTC; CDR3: CASSALKRIDPYEQYF
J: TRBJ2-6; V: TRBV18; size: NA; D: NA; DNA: TGTGCCAGCTCACCACCTGCGGGGGCGGCCGCTGGGGCCAACGTCCTGACTTTC; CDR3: CASSPPAGAAAGANVLTF
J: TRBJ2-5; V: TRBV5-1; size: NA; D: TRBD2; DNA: TGCGCCAGCAGCACCCTGACTAGCCGAGAGACCCAGTACTTC; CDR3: CASSTLTSRETQYF
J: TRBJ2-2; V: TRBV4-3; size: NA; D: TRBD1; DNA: TGCGCCAGCAGCCAGGACCACGGGACAGCGAACACCGGGGAGCTGTTTTTT; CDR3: CASSQDHGTANTGELFF
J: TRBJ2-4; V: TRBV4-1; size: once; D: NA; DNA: TGCGCCAGCAGCAGGACAACGCTAGCCAAAAACATTCAGTACTTC; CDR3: CASSRTTLAKNIQYF
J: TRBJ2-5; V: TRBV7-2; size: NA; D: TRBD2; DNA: TGTGCCAGCGAGCGGGGGGATCAAGAGACCCAGTACTTC; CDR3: CASERGDQETQYF
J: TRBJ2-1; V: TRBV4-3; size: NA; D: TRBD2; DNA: TGCGCCAGCAGCCAAGAAGGTTCACGGCGGGGGGGCTTTTCGGATGAGCAGTTCTTC; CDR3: CASSQEGSRRGGFSDEQFF
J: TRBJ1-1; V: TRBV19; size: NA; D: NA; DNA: TGTGCCATGGGGGGGACTGAAGCTTTCTTT; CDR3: CAMGGTEAFF